The TCR beta chain described here comes from a study of shared clonotypes between healthy human individuals. Across the whole study: Each donor's CD8 memory used one plate, CD8 naive two, each CD4 subset three.

On this clone itself: The antigen is undetermined.

Using about 220 ng DNA, approximately 30,000 T cell genomes, the sorted-subset replicate PCRs were run. TCRdb's table, derived via immunoSEQ multiplex PCR, lists solely in-frame clones and lacks some. The table shows around 2.5 million clones, with under 95% occurring only once. Germline CDR1 SGHTA, CDR2 FQGNSA. V gave up 1 base and J gave up 8 bases; unmatched junction bases: 2. The CDR3 spans 14 residues. Study-wide findings and caveats: Richness estimates generally favored naive over memory subsets. The generation probabilities recorded for non-shared clonotypes fell below those of clonotypes shared by all four donors.

This receptor was identified in a man aged 18 to 35 in good health. Some clones in this sample may be carry-over from other donors' samples. The rearrangement links TRBV7-2 to TRBJ1-4; 9 nucleotides match TRBD1. Sequenced input: naive CD4+ T cells from PBMCs. Subset given: CD45RA+ positively selected. The CDR3 region has the DNA TGTGCCAGCAGCTTAGGGGACAGGGAAGAAAAACTGTTTTTT. Its translation is CASSLGDREEKLFF. The whole variable domain, remainder taken from reference TRBV7-2 and TRBJ1-4, is GAGVSQSPSNKVTEKGKDVELRCDPISGHTALYWYRQSLGQGLEFLIYFQGNSAPDKSGLPSDRFSAERTGGSVSTLTIQRTQQEDSAVYLCASSLGDREEKLFFGSGTQLSVL.